This T cell receptor (beta chain) was obtained from a study of somatic mutations in cytotoxic T cells in rheumatoid arthritis. Turning to the study itself: Peripheral blood samples of around 30 ml EDTA were taken from patients directly after diagnosis and before treatment. The study's findings and limits: Measurement of CD8+ T-cell clonality revealed no significant difference between rheumatoid arthritis patients and age-matched healthy controls. With age, CD8+ clonality increased in rheumatoid arthritis patients, whereas no such increase appeared in healthy controls.

Isolating CD4+ and CD8+ cells involved positive magnetic bead selection on an AutoMACS. Their purity was then checked by flow cytometry. The repertoire was sequenced with immunoSEQ multiplex PCR; TCRdb's copy has only in-frame clones and lacks some. The repertoire holds approximately 17,000 clones, roughly 80% seen once, with 4.5% to 5.5% in the top ten. Remarks on this clone: Its antigen remains unidentified.

The germline V and J ends were trimmed by 0 bases and 7 bases, with 15 bases remaining between them. The CDR3 extends over 15 amino acids. Germline values: CDR1 MNHEY, CDR2 SMNVEV (reference sequence). Sequencing input: CD8+ T cells sorted from blood. The source of this sequence is an adult with rheumatoid arthritis. The chain couples TRBV27 to TRBJ1-2, with TRBD1 as a possible D gene (5 bases). The CDR3 protein is CASSLSTGSQGGYTF. The CDR3 bases are TGTGCCAGCAGTTTATCGACTGGGTCCCAGGGTGGCTACACCTTC.